This TCR beta chain was documented in a study of blood T cell repertoires in COVID-19. Across the whole study: The United States, Italy and Spain were the sources of the acute and convalescent COVID-19 samples.

This CDR3 has 13 residues. V was cut by 6 bases and J by 0 bases, with 5 bases left in between. Per the germline V gene, CDR1 is MNHEY and CDR2 is SVGAGI. Individuals drawn from 20 to 30 US areas were about 18 to 90 years old. Cohorts were determined from participant-reported clinical history. Under the authors' procedure: How many nucleated cells were present was estimated from reference gene primer amplification. Here immunoSEQ multiplex PCR was the method, and the copy in TCRdb shows in-frame clones only, minus some. Clonal size and the V and J genes are those of that table, whereas D and trimming came from the DNA. The sample carries about 400,000 clones, roughly 88% recorded once.

This rearrangement joins TRBV6-5 to TRBJ2-2; D is uncertain. Specimen: PBMCs or T cells enriched from blood (not recorded which). The receptor was isolated from a woman aged 40 to 55 with acute COVID-19. The CDR3 nucleotides read TGTGCCAGCAGCCGCGCGAACACCGGGGAGCTGTTTTTT. This sequence encodes CASSRANTGELFF.